This T cell receptor beta chain was sequenced in a study of response to subunit inactivated influenza vaccine. Germline CDR1 is SGHRS and CDR2 is YFSETQ. J lost 7 bases, V lost 4 bases, and 9 bases had no gene match. The CDR3 spans 16 residues. TCRdb used MiXCR to reprocess the RT-PCR reads, holding one entry per CDR3 protein. This sample carries around 580,000 distinct CDR3 sequences, 14% of them seen once, and the ten largest clones take approximately 12%. The chain carries TRBV5-1 and TRBJ1-4, with 11 bases identical to TRBD1. Sample: PBMCs from blood, taken roughly 13 days after vaccination. This receptor was taken from a middle-aged man who received an inactivated influenza vaccine. The CDR3 nucleotides are TGCGCCAGCAGCCCACAGGGACAGGGGGATTTTGAAAAACTGTTTTTT. Amino acids: CASSPQGQGDFEKLFF.